Each of the 15 T cell receptor beta chains below was sequenced from the same sample in a study of T cells in Graves' hyperthyroidism and ophthalmopathy. Amplified TCR beta CDR3 regions came from RNA transcripts. The HTBI primer set was used in a first-round RT-PCR of the TCR CDR3. MiXCR, applied by TCRdb to the multiplex PCR reads, yields one record per CDR3 protein. The sample contains more than 300,000 distinct CDR3 sequences, about 14% of which appear only once. Sequencing was done on a sample of blood. The origin of the receptors is a woman in her 30s with Graves' ophthalmopathy.

The rearrangement joins TRBV12-3 or TRBV12-4 to TRBJ1-6, with 10 bases lining up with TRBD1. The CDR3 sequence is 15 residues long. The J segment lost 10 bases and the V segment lost 7 bases, leaving 10 bases of the junction unmatched. The CDR3 DNA is TGTGCCAGCACCTGGGGGACAGGGGACGGCTCACCCCTCCACTTT. Protein: CASTWGTGDGSPLHF.

Here the CDR3 reads CASSKVAGGVDQPQHF. In DNA, the CDR3 is TGTGCCAGTAGTAAGGTTGCAGGGGGCGTGGATCAGCCCCAGCATTTT. The gene calls are TRBV19 and TRBJ1-5, with 8 bases lining up with TRBD1. Losses at the gene ends were 4 bases for V and 5 bases for J; bases not matched to a gene: 10. CDR3 size: 16 residues. Germline lookup yields CDR1 LNHDA and CDR2 SQIVND (reference sequence).

Many counts were recorded for this clonotype. The V call is TRBV2, the J call TRBJ2-1, with D perhaps TRBD2 (7 bases). The CDR3 has 14 residues. Trimming pared 7 bases from V and 3 bases from J, leaving 13 bases between. CDR1 is SNHLY, CDR2 FYNNEI, per germline. The CDR3, as DNA: TGTGCCAGCACGGGGGGCGTTGACTACAATGAGCAGTTCTTC. Its protein product is CASTGGVDYNEQFF.

The table lists this clonotype with many counts. J is TRBJ1-5 and V is TRBV20-1, with TRBD1 as a possible D gene (5 bases). Trimming pared 6 bases from V and 6 bases from J, leaving 18 bases between. Germline V gives CDR1 DFQATT, CDR2 SNEGSKA (reference sequence). The CDR3 covers 14 residues. This CDR3 reads CSALGGERAQPQHF. CDR3 bases: TGCAGTGCCCTTGGGGGGGAGAGGGCTCAGCCCCAGCATTTT.

V gene TRBV5-1 combines with J gene TRBJ2-1; tentatively, D is TRBD1 or TRBD2 (5 bases each). Germline lookup yields CDR1 SGHRS and CDR2 YFSETQ. CDR3 size: 16 residues. Trimming left V 4 bases short and J 4 bases short, with 18 bases between. Here the CDR3 DNA reads TGCGCCAGCAGCATACCCCGGGACGGATTTTACAATGAGCAGTTCTTC. Translation: CASSIPRDGFYNEQFF.

This clonotype was seen many times. The chain uses TRBV3-1 and TRBJ1-1; D gene unclear. Germline V lookup: CDR1 LGHDT, CDR2 YNNKEL (reference sequence). Trimming took 1 base from V and 1 from J, leaving 4 bases between them. This CDR3 comprises 13 residues. CDR3 loop: CASSQGGNTEAFF. CDR3 sequence (DNA): TGTGCCAGCAGCCAAGGGGGGAACACTGAAGCTTTCTTT.

This clonotype was seen repeatedly, ten times or more. Here the CDR3 DNA reads TGTGCCAGCGAGGACAGACTGAATGAAAAACTGTTTTTT. This gives the protein CASEDRLNEKLFF. The chain is built from TRBV28 and TRBJ1-4, with D maybe TRBD1 (6 bases). This CDR3 has 13 amino acids. Looked up from germline, CDR1 is MDHEN and CDR2 is SYDVKM. V shed 8 bases and J shed 5 bases, with 12 bases lying between them.

The chain carries TRBV27 and TRBJ2-7; 9 bases align to TRBD2. V shed 6 bases and J 0 bases; nucleotides not matched to a gene: 12. This CDR3 has 17 amino acids. CDR1 is MNHEY, CDR2 SMNVEV, per germline (reference sequence). The DNA of the CDR3 is TGTGCCAGCAGCCCACGGCGCGCGGGGGGGAGCTCCTACGAGCAGTACTTC. It is translated as CASSPRRAGGSSYEQYF.

This clonotype was detected only a few times. The rearrangement uses TRBV19 and TRBJ1-5, with no clear D. Germline V gene sequence: CDR1 LNHDA, CDR2 SQIVND (reference sequence). This CDR3 comprises 16 residues. The V gene lost 3 bases and the J gene lost 0 bases, with 12 bases spanning the gap. The CDR3 reads CASSIRAGDSNQPQHF. DNA of the CDR3: TGTGCCAGTAGTATTAGGGCAGGAGATAGCAATCAGCCCCAGCATTTT.

This clonotype has ten or more counts. The rearrangement uses TRBV2 and TRBJ2-5, with 9 bases identical to TRBD1. Per the germline V gene, CDR1 is SNHLY and CDR2 is FYNNEI. V lost 3 bases and J lost 2; bases outside the gene matches: 1. CDR3 length: 14 amino acids. As DNA, the CDR3 is TGTGCCAGCAGTGAGGACAGGGGTCAAGAGACCCAGTACTTC. Translation gives CASSEDRGQETQYF.

This clonotype was recorded at least ten times. V is TRBV6-1 and J is TRBJ1-1; TRBD1 might be the D (5 bases). This CDR3 is built from 11 residues. CDR1 is MNHNS and CDR2 is SASEGT in the germline V gene. V lost 4 bases and J 12 bases, leaving 12 bases between the germline ends. The CDR3 DNA reads as TGTGCCAGCAGTGTGGGGGAAATGACTTTCTTT. It encodes CASSVGEMTFF.

This clonotype was seen repeatedly, ten times or more. J is TRBJ1-3 and V is TRBV2; 10 positions agree with TRBD1. The V gene end was trimmed by 6 bases and the J gene end by 8 bases; junction bases not matched to a gene: 7. The CDR3 contains 14 residues. The germline CDR1 and CDR2 sequences are SNHLY and FYNNEI. CDR3 sequence: CASRGRDRGYTIYF. The CDR3 DNA reads as TGTGCCAGCAGAGGCCGGGACAGGGGCTACACCATATATTTT.

This clonotype was observed at least ten times. DNA of the CDR3: TGTGCCAGCAGTTTACCGGACAGAAACTATGGCTACACCTTC. It translates to CASSLPDRNYGYTF. J is TRBJ1-2 and V is TRBV28; D is possibly TRBD1 (6 bases). The CDR3 is made up of 14 amino acids. From germline, CDR1 is MDHEN and CDR2 SYDVKM. V was pared by 2 bases and J by 2 bases, with 9 bases between.

This clonotype has ten or more counts. The chain recombines TRBV19 with TRBJ2-5; D is uncertain. Per the germline V gene, CDR1 is LNHDA and CDR2 is SQIVND (reference sequence). Trimming cost V 3 bases and J 2 bases, with 10 bases left between them. CDR3 size: 14 residues. The DNA for the CDR3 is TGTGCCAGTAGTATTTCGGCCGAACAAGAGACCCAGTACTTC. Translated, it gives CASSISAEQETQYF.

The sample holds many counts of this clonotype. This chain joins TRBV2 and TRBJ2-7; possibly TRBD2 for D (5 bases). The CDR3 consists of 19 residues. In germline, CDR1 is SNHLY, CDR2 FYNNEI. Trimming removed 2 bases at V and 3 bases at J, with 26 bases between. The CDR3 loop is CASSELEAPVELVGYEQYF. In nucleotides, the CDR3 is TGTGCCAGCAGTGAATTAGAAGCCCCCGTCGAACTAGTAGGCTACGAGCAGTACTTC.